This record looks at one TCR beta chain sequence and its context. This entry comes from a study of blood T cell repertoires in COVID-19. As for the study in general: Samples representing acute and convalescent COVID-19 were sourced from the United States, Italy and Spain. Sample material is recorded as cDNA or gDNA derived from T cells, B-cell-depleted T cells, or PBMCs.

V was clipped by 4 bases and J by 4 bases, with 10 bases between them. The CDR3 totals 14 residues. CDR1 is MRHNA and CDR2 is SNTAGT in the germline V gene. Authors' processing steps: Estimated nucleated cell counts came from reference gene primer amplification. The repertoire was sequenced with immunoSEQ multiplex PCR; TCRdb's copy has only in-frame clones and lacks some. D and trimming come from the DNA, and the V and J calls and clone size come from that table. Of approximately 36,000 clones in the sample, 87% were seen once. The sequenced material came from peripheral blood. The chain couples TRBV6-4 to TRBJ2-2; D is unresolved. The clonotype originates from a man aged 60 to 69 with acute or convalescent COVID-19. CDR3 protein: CASSGQATTGELFF. DNA for the CDR3: TGTGCCAGCAGTGGGCAGGCGACCACCGGGGAGCTGTTTTTT.